These 32 T cell receptor beta chains originate from one sample sequenced in a study of blood T cell repertoires in COVID-19 (dated by TCRdb to about 2020). The library was obtained by the immunoSEQ multiplex PCR assay. TCRdb limited this immuneACCESS table to in-frame rearrangements with V and J called. A share of clones is missing; checked studies link under half to unresolved V genes, and the rest is unexplained. Counted in this sample were about 500,000 clones; around 90% of them appeared once. The top ten hold approximately 0.7% of the sample. The source material was PBMCs or T cells enriched from blood (not recorded which). Receptors originate from a woman between 18 and 30 years old who had recovered from COVID-19.

V is TRBV3-1 (or the pseudogene TRBV3-2) and J is TRBJ1-4; 8 bases are shared with TRBD1. Germline values: CDR1 LGHDT, CDR2 YNNKEL (reference sequence). The length of the CDR3 is 16 residues. V shed 2 bases, J shed 3 bases, and the junction held 5 bases outside the gene matches. CDR3 region: CASSQLTGDANEKLFF. CDR3 coding DNA: TGTGCCAGCAGCCAACTGACAGGGGACGCTAATGAAAAACTGTTTTTT.

As to this clone: A read error may produce the germline difference seen at one junction end. The chain has TRBV5-5 and TRBJ1-2; 7 nucleotides match TRBD1. The CDR3 spans 13 residues. Germline V CDR1 and CDR2: SGHKS, YYEKEE (reference sequence). The CDR3 DNA reads as TGTGCCAGCAGATTGGAGGGGGCGGGTGGCTACACCTTC. Its protein is CASRLEGAGGYTF.

Concerning this clone itself: The sample contains more than one DNA sequence encoding this CDR3. The genes are TRBV11-2 and TRBJ1-5, with D unresolved. The CDR3 spans 13 residues. Germline-derived CDR1 and CDR2 are SGHAT and FQNNGV. V was trimmed by 1 base and J by 7 bases, leaving 8 bases between them. CDR3 coding DNA: TGTGCCAGCAGCTTAGGGGGAGGGCAGCCCCAGCATTTT. It yields the protein CASSLGGGQPQHF.

CDR3 coding DNA: TGTGCTAGTGGTTCCTCCCTTAGGGGATCACCCCTCCACTTT. It translates to CASGSSLRGSPLHF. This sequence joins TRBV12-5 and TRBJ1-6; maybe TRBD1 (5 bases). CDR3 length: 14 amino acids. Germline CDR1 is LGHNT and CDR2 is FRNRAP. V gave up 4 bases and J gave up 10 bases, with 14 bases separating them.

This clone has just a few counts. This chain uses TRBV4-1 with TRBJ1-3; D possibly corresponds to TRBD1 (5 bases). V lost 3 bases, J lost 4 bases, and 7 bases lay in between. The CDR3 loop spans 13 amino acids. Germline V gene data show CDR1 as MGHRA and CDR2 as YSYEKL. CDR3 DNA sequence: TGCGCCAGCAGCCAGGGGCTCGGAAACACCATATATTTT. Its protein product is CASSQGLGNTIYF.

This sequence joins TRBV25-1 and TRBJ2-2; weak D call: TRBD2 (6 bases). Trimming took 4 bases from V and 7 from J, leaving 25 bases between them. The CDR3 is made up of 18 amino acids. Germline-derived CDR1 and CDR2 are MGHDK and SYGVNS. The CDR3 here is CASSALDGGTGTGGELFF. The CDR3 DNA reads TGTGCCAGCAGTGCTTTGGACGGAGGGACGGGAACAGGCGGGGAGCTGTTTTTT.

There are a few counts of this clone. This rearrangement joins TRBV3-1 (or the pseudogene TRBV3-2) to TRBJ2-3, with 10 bases aligning to TRBD2. The V segment lost 2 bases and the J segment 4 bases; nucleotides outside the gene matches: 3. This CDR3 spans 15 amino acids. Germline V CDR1 and CDR2: LGHDT, YNNKEL (reference sequence). CDR3 amino acids: CASSQSGTSADTQYF. Here the CDR3 DNA reads TGTGCCAGCAGCCAATCCGGGACTAGCGCAGATACGCAGTATTTT.

The chain has TRBV19 and TRBJ2-5, with 7 bases lining up with TRBD2. The CDR3 extends over 13 amino acids. From germline, CDR1 is LNHDA and CDR2 SQIVND (reference sequence). V was pared by 3 bases and J by 5 bases, with 3 bases of the junction left unmatched. The CDR3 bases are TGTGCCAGTAGTATGCTCGGGGGGGAGACCCAGTACTTC. Its protein is CASSMLGGETQYF.

The rearrangement links TRBV4-1 to TRBJ2-1; 8 bases align to TRBD2. With 10 bases clipped from V and 7 bases from J, the junction kept 12 bases outside the gene matches. Germline assignment: CDR1 MGHRA and CDR2 YSYEKL. There are 14 residues in the CDR3. The CDR3 sequence is CATTPGGRGNEQFF. In nucleotides, the CDR3 is TGCGCCACCACTCCGGGGGGGCGAGGGAATGAGCAGTTCTTC.

The chain carries TRBV5-5 and TRBJ1-2; maybe TRBD1 (5 bases). The CDR3 consists of 16 residues. CDR1 SGHKS and CDR2 YYEKEE come from the germline V gene (reference sequence). V was pared by 4 bases and J by 6 bases, with 22 bases between. The CDR3 nucleotides are TGTGCCAGCAGCCCTTTACCGGGACTCACTATGGATGGCTACACCTTC. Translating it yields CASSPLPGLTMDGYTF.

CDR3 DNA sequence: TGTGCCAGCAGCTTATGGTCTGGAGGGACCGGTGAAGCTTTCTTT. Translating gives CASSLWSGGTGEAFF. The chain has TRBV7-9 and TRBJ1-1, with a tentative D call TRBD1 (5 bases). CDR1 is SEHNR, CDR2 FQNEAQ, per germline (reference sequence). The CDR3 spans 15 residues. V lost 2 bases and J 7 bases, leaving 17 bases between the germline ends.

V usage is TRBV5-1 and J usage is TRBJ2-1; TRBD2 might be the D (7 bases). Looked up from germline, CDR1 is SGHRS and CDR2 is YFSETQ. This CDR3 is built from 15 residues. The ends were cut back, 0 bases at V and 6 bases at J, with 13 bases in the middle. The CDR3 DNA reads TGCGCCAGCAGCTTGGGATCAGGGGAGGGCAATGAGCAGTTCTTC. It codes for CASSLGSGEGNEQFF.

V gene TRBV3-1 (or the pseudogene TRBV3-2) combines with J gene TRBJ1-4, with TRBD1 matching 7 bases. Germline values: CDR1 LGHDT, CDR2 YNNKEL (reference sequence). The CDR3 has 17 amino acids. V gave up 2 bases and J gave up 7 bases; unmatched junction bases: 13. The CDR3 region has the DNA TGTGCCAGCAGCCAAAGACCAGACAGGGTCGTGGGTGAAAAACTGTTTTTT. Amino acids: CASSQRPDRVVGEKLFF.

The chain recombines TRBV28 with TRBJ1-2; the match to TRBD1 covers 7 bases. Looked up from germline, CDR1 is MDHEN and CDR2 is SYDVKM. The CDR3 length is 14 residues. V shed 6 bases and J 2 bases; nucleotides not matched to a gene: 6. In DNA, the CDR3 is TGTGCCAGCAGCCGGACAGGCCAAAACTATGGCTACACCTTC. Translating gives CASSRTGQNYGYTF.

This clone was picked up one time. This sequence joins TRBV27 and TRBJ1-1, with TRBD1 identical over 7 bases. V trimming: 6 bases; J trimming: 6 bases; junction bases outside the gene matches: 4. Germline V gives CDR1 MNHEY, CDR2 SMNVEV (reference sequence). The CDR3 has 12 residues. Here the CDR3 DNA reads TGTGCCAGCAGAAGCAGGGGGGCTGAAGCTTTCTTT. It is translated as CASRSRGAEAFF.

The chain is built from TRBV3-1 (or the pseudogene TRBV3-2) and TRBJ1-1; maybe TRBD1 (6 bases). CDR1 and CDR2 (germline): LGHDT, YNNKEL (reference sequence). V was cut by 0 bases and J by 11 bases, with 13 bases left in between. The CDR3 is 13 amino acids. The CDR3 bases are TGTGCCAGCAGCCAAGAGGCGGCAGGGGTGGCTTTCTTT. Its protein is CASSQEAAGVAFF.

The chain joins TRBV11-2 to TRBJ2-1; D not certain. Germline assignment: CDR1 SGHAT and CDR2 FQNNGV. V lost 1 base, J lost 10 bases, and 17 bases lay in between. The CDR3 covers 15 residues. Here the CDR3 reads CASSLVPSEPEEQFF. The CDR3, as DNA: TGTGCCAGCAGCTTAGTTCCCTCTGAGCCGGAGGAGCAGTTCTTC.

The chain recombines TRBV6-5 with TRBJ1-5; D is undetermined. Germline CDR1 MNHEY, CDR2 SVGAGI. This CDR3 has 14 residues. Trimming shortened V by 2 bases and J by 6 bases, and 11 bases separated the two germline ends. The CDR3 region has the DNA TGTGCCAGCAGTTACCGTCACGGGAGTCAGCCCCAGCATTTT. Encoded protein: CASSYRHGSQPQHF.

The chain couples TRBV4-1 to TRBJ2-1; 7 nucleotides agree with TRBD1. The CDR3 length is 18 residues. V lost 0 bases and J lost 0; bases outside the gene matches: 8. The germline V gene encodes CDR1 MGHRA and CDR2 YSYEKL. CDR3 protein: CASSQDAVGDSSYNEQFF. The CDR3 DNA reads TGCGCCAGCAGCCAAGATGCAGTAGGGGACAGCTCCTACAATGAGCAGTTCTTC.

V gene TRBV15 combines with J gene TRBJ1-1; 8 bases agree with TRBD1. Germline CDR1 reads LNHNV; CDR2 reads YYDKDF (reference sequence). With V trimmed by 0 bases and J by 3 bases, 3 bases remained unmatched. CDR3 length: 15 amino acids. The CDR3 loop reads CATSRENRGDTEAFF. The CDR3 region has the DNA TGTGCCACCAGCAGAGAAAACAGGGGGGACACTGAAGCTTTCTTT.

The chain recombines TRBV5-8 with TRBJ1-1; D is possibly TRBD1 (5 bases). Trimming took off 0 bases at V and 4 bases at J, with 13 bases between the two ends. Germline V lookup: CDR1 SGHTS, CDR2 YDEGEE. The CDR3 loop spans 15 amino acids. The CDR3 nucleotides read TGTGCCAGCAGCTTGGACCGGGGGTCGGTCACTGAAGCTTTCTTT. Protein product: CASSLDRGSVTEAFF. Combining the CDR3 with reference TRBV5-8 and TRBJ1-1 gives the whole variable domain EAGVTQSPTHLIKTRGQQATLRCSPISGHTSVYWYQQALGLGLQFLLWYDEGEERNRGNFPPRFSGRQFPNYSSELNVNALELEDSALYLCASSLDRGSVTEAFFGQGTRLTVV.

The J gene is TRBJ1-5, the V gene TRBV7-2; D uncertain. This CDR3 contains 15 residues. The V end was cut by 2 bases, the J end by 0 bases, with 8 bases between. Germline assignment: CDR1 SGHTA and CDR2 FQGNSA. The CDR3 spells CASSLIFNSNQPQHF. CDR3 DNA: TGTGCCAGCAGCTTAATCTTTAATAGCAATCAGCCCCAGCATTTT.

The CDR3 reads CASSLKTGQTGELFF. CDR3 DNA: TGCGCCAGCTCCTTAAAGACAGGGCAAACCGGGGAGCTGTTTTTT. The V gene is TRBV5-1, the J gene TRBJ2-2, with TRBD1 matching over 7 bases. V lost 7 bases to trimming and J lost 5 bases; unmatched junction nucleotides: 11. Germline CDR1 reads SGHRS; CDR2 reads YFSETQ. The CDR3 spans 15 residues.

Concerning this clone itself: Other DNA variants within this sample encode the same CDR3. The rearrangement uses TRBV28 and TRBJ2-5; D perhaps matches TRBD2 (6 bases). This CDR3 region has 15 residues. V lost 3 bases and J lost 1, with 12 bases in between. The germline V gene has CDR1 MDHEN and CDR2 SYDVKM. The CDR3 loop reads CASSFGGAFQETQYF. CDR3 coding DNA: TGTGCCAGCAGTTTTGGAGGGGCCTTCCAAGAGACCCAGTACTTC.

CDR3 amino acids: CASSPGEATHTDTQYF. CDR3 bases: TGTGCCAGCAGCCCCGGTGAGGCGACCCACACAGATACGCAGTATTTT. The rearrangement links TRBV7-9 to TRBJ2-3; D remains unclear. CDR1 and CDR2 (germline): SEHNR, FQNEAQ (reference sequence). CDR3 length: 16 residues. V lost 5 bases and J 2 bases, leaving 17 bases between the germline ends.

This clone was detected once. The V call is TRBV12-3 or TRBV12-4, the J call TRBJ1-2; D is uncertain. V lost 2 bases, J lost 8 bases, and 12 bases lay in between. The CDR3 runs to 13 residues. CDR3 residues: CASSLKRVEGYTF. CDR3 bases: TGTGCCAGCAGTTTAAAGCGGGTAGAGGGCTACACCTTC.

This chain joins TRBV2 and TRBJ1-4; tentatively, D is TRBD1 (5 bases). Germline V gene sequence: CDR1 SNHLY, CDR2 FYNNEI. The CDR3 runs to 15 residues. With 8 bases removed from V and 0 bases from J, the gap between germline ends came to 13 bases. CDR3 region: CASCRRVATNEKLFF. The CDR3 coding sequence is TGTGCCAGCTGCCGCAGGGTTGCAACTAATGAAAAACTGTTTTTT.

V usage is TRBV24-1 and J usage is TRBJ1-3, with a weak D call TRBD1 (6 bases). Germline values: CDR1 KGHDR, CDR2 SFDVKD. Trimming removed 3 bases at V and 0 bases at J, with 14 bases between. The CDR3 is 17 residues long. This CDR3 is CATSDPTGPYSGNTIYF. The CDR3 bases are TGTGCCACCAGTGATCCTACAGGGCCCTACTCTGGAAACACCATATATTTT.

This clone was picked up one time. J is TRBJ1-2 and V is TRBV19; D is ambiguous. The V gene's germline CDR1 is LNHDA and CDR2 SQIVND (reference sequence). The V end was cut by 5 bases, the J end by 4 bases, with 8 bases between. This CDR3 spans 12 amino acids. The CDR3 loop reads CASSPNGYGYTF. The CDR3 bases are TGTGCCAGTAGTCCGAACGGCTATGGCTACACCTTC. The variable domain in full, with the rest retrieved from reference TRBV19 and TRBJ1-2, is DGGITQSPKYLFRKEGQNVTLSCEQNLNHDAMYWYRQDPGQGLRLIYYSQIVNDFQKGDIAEGYSVSREKKESFPLTVTSAQKNPTAFYLCASSPNGYGYTFGSGTRLTVV.

The chain recombines TRBV5-1 with TRBJ2-3; 10 bases are shared with TRBD1. This CDR3 region has 15 residues. CDR1 SGHRS and CDR2 YFSETQ come from the germline V gene. V lost 3 bases and J lost 1; bases outside the gene matches: 2. In DNA, the CDR3 is TGCGCCAGCAGCTACGGGACAGGGGGCACAGATACGCAGTATTTT. This sequence encodes CASSYGTGGTDTQYF.

The V call is TRBV5-1, the J call TRBJ1-4; D unclear. The CDR3 covers 15 residues. The germline CDR1 and CDR2 sequences are SGHRS and YFSETQ. The V end was cut by 7 bases, the J end by 0 bases, with 13 bases between. The CDR3 sequence is CASGSTASTNEKLFF. CDR3 nucleotide sequence: TGCGCCAGCGGCAGTACAGCCTCAACTAATGAAAAACTGTTTTTT.

This chain connects TRBV30 to TRBJ1-5; tentative D call: TRBD1 (5 bases). V lost 5 bases and J 2 bases, leaving 10 bases between the germline ends. Looked up from germline, CDR1 is GTSNPN and CDR2 is SVGIG (reference sequence). The CDR3 extends over 13 amino acids. The CDR3 protein is CAWGRRGNQPQHF. The CDR3 nucleotides are TGTGCCTGGGGACGCAGGGGCAATCAGCCCCAGCATTTT.